This TCR beta chain stems from a study of T cells in Graves' hyperthyroidism and ophthalmopathy. Study outcomes and limitations: Before onset, by a median of around 6.4 months, the model predicted ophthalmopathy.

This clonotype was counted a few times. Its antigen is not identified. One end of the junction fails to match germline, which may point to a read error. Stable hyperthyroidism: no ophthalmopathy progression over 18 months of follow-up. This CDR3 has 13 amino acids. CDR1 and CDR2 from the germline V gene are MDHEN and SYDVKM. TCR beta CDR3 region amplification was performed from RNA transcripts. The HTBI primer set served for first-round RT-PCR of the TCR CDR3. TCRdb itself ran the multiplex PCR reads through MiXCR, one entry per CDR3 protein. The repertoire consists of over 300,000 distinct CDR3 sequences, with roughly 13% occurring once and the leading ten covering 9.5% to 11%.

The chain carries TRBV28 and TRBJ1-5; D unclear. The TCR was taken from a woman aged 55-75 years with Graves' hyperthyroidism. The specimen sequenced was blood. This CDR3 reads CASRREGNRPQHF. DNA of the CDR3: TGTGCCAGCAGAAGGGAAGGCAATCGGCCCCAGCATTTT.